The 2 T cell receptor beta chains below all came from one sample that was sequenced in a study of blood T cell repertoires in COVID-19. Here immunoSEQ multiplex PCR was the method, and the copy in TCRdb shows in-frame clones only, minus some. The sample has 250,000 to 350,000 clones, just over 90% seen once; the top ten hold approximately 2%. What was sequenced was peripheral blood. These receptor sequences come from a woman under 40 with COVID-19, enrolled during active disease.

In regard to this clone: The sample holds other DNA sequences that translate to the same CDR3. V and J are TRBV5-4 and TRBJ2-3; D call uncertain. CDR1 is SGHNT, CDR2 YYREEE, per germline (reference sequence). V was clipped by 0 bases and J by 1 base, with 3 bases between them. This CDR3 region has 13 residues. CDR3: CASSLAGTDTQYF. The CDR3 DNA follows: TGTGCCAGCAGCTTGGCAGGCACAGATACGCAGTATTTT.

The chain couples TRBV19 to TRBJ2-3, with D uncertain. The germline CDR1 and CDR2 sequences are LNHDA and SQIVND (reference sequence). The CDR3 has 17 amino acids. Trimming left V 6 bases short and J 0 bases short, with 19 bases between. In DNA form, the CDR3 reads TGTGCCAGTAGCCCCCTCTGGGTAGCTCCTAGCACAGATACGCAGTATTTT. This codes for CASSPLWVAPSTDTQYF.